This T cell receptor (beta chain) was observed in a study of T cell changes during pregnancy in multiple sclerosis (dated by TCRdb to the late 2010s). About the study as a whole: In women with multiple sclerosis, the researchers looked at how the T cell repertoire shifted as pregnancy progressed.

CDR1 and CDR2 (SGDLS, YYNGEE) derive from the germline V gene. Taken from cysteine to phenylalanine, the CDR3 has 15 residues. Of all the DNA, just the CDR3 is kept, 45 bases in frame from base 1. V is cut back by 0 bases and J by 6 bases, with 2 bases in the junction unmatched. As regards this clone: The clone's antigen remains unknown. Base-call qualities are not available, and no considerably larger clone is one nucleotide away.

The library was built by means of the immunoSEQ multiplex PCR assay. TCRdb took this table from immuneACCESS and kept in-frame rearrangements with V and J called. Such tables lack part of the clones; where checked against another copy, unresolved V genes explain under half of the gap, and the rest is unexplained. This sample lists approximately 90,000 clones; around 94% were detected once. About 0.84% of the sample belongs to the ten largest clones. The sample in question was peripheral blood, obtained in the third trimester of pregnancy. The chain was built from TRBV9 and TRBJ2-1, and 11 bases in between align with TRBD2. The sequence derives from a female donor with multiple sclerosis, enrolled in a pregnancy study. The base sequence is TGTGCCAGCAGCGTAGTAGCGGGAGGGCCCAATGAGCAGTTCTTC. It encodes CASSVVAGGPNEQFF. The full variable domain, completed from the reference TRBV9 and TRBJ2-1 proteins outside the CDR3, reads DSGVTQTPKHLITATGQRVTLRCSPRSGDLSVYWYQQSLDQGLQFLIQYYNGEERAKGNILERFSAQQFPDLHSELNLSSLELGDSALYFCASSVVAGGPNEQFFGPGTRLTVL.